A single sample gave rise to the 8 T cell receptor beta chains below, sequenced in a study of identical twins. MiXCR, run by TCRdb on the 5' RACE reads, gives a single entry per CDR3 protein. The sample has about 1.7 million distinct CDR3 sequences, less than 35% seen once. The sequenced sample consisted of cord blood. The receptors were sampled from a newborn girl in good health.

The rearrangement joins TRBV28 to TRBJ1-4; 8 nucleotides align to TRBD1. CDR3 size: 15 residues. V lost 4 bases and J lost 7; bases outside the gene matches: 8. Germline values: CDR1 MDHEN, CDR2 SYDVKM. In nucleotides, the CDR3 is TGTGCCAGCAGTTCCTGCAGGGGGCAGAGTGAAAAACTGTTTTTT. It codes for CASSSCRGQSEKLFF.

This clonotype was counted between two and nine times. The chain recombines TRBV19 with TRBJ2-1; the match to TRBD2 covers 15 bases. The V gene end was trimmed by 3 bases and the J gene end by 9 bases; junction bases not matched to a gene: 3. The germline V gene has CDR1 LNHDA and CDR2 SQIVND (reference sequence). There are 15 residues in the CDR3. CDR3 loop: CASSIQGLAGGEQFF. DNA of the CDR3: TGTGCCAGTAGTATTCAGGGACTAGCGGGGGGTGAGCAGTTCTTC.

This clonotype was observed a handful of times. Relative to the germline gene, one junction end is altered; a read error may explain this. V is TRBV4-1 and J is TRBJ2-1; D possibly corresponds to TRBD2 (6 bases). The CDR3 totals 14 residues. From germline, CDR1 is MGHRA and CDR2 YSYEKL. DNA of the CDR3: TGTGCCAGCAGCCTAGGGACTTCTGCCTCTGAGCAGTTCTTC. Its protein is CASSLGTSASEQFF.

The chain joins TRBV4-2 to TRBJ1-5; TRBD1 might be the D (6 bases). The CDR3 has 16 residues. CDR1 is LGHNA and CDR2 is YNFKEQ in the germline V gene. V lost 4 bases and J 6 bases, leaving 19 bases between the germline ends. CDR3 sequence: CASSPGGQGGGQPQHF. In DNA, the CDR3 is TGTGCCAGCAGCCCCGGGGGGCAGGGAGGGGGTCAGCCCCAGCATTTT.

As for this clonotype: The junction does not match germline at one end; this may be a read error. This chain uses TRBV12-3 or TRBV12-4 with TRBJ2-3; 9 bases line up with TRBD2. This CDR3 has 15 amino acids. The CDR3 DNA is TGTGCCAGCAGCTTAGCGGGAGCTAGCGCAGATATGCAGTATTTT. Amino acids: CASSLAGASADMQYF.

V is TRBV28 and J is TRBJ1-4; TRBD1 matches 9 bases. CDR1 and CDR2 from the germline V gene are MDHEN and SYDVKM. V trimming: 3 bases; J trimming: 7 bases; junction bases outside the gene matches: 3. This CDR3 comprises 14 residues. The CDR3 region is CASSFGTGREKLFF. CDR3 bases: TGTGCCAGCAGTTTTGGGACAGGGCGTGAAAAACTGTTTTTT.

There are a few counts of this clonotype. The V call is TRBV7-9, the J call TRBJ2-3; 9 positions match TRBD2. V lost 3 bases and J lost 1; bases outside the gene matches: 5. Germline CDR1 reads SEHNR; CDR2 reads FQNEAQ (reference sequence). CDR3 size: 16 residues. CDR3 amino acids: CASSFRLAGRTDTQYF. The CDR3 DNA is TGTGCCAGCAGCTTTAGGCTAGCGGGACGCACAGATACGCAGTATTTT.

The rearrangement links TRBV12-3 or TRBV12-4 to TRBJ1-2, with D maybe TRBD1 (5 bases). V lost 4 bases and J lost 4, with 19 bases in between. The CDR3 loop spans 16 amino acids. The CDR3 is CASSSGTGTVFYGYTF. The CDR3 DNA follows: TGTGCCAGCAGTTCGGGCACAGGAACCGTCTTCTATGGCTACACCTTC.